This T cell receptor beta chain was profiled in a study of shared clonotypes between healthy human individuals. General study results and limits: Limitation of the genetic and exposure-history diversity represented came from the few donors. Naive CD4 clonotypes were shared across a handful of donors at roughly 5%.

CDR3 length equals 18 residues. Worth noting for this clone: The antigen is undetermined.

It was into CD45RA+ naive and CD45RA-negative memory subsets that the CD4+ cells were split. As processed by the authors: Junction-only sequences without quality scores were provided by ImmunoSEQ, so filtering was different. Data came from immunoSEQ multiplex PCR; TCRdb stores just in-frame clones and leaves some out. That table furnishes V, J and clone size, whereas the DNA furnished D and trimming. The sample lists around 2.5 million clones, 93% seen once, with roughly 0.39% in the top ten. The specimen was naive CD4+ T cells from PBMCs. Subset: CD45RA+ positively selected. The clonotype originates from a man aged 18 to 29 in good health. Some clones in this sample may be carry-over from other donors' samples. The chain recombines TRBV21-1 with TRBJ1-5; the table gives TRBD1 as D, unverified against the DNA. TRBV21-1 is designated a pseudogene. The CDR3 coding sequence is TGTGCCAGCAGCAAACGAACGCCGGGACAGGGGCAAGATCAGCCCCAGCATTTT. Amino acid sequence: CASSKRTPGQGQDQPQHF.